This entry is about one T cell receptor (beta chain). Its antigen remains unidentified. Produced via immunoSEQ multiplex PCR; TCRdb's table is partial and in-frame only. Seen here are approximately 2.3 million clones, roughly 93% observed once, and the top ten hold about 0.39%. This record belongs to a study of shared clonotypes between healthy human individuals. The study, taken as a whole, reports: Apart from blood, nothing was sampled; tissue repertoires likely differ.

The TCR sequence derives from a young man in good health. Some clones in this sample may be carry-over from other donors' samples. The sequenced sample was naive CD4+ T cells from PBMCs. Subset of the sample: CD45RA+ positively selected.

The CDR3: CASTPGQGREKLFF. CDR3 DNA sequence: TGTGCCAGCACCCCGGGACAGGGCCGGGAAAAACTGTTTTTT. V usage is TRBV7-2 and J usage is TRBJ1-4; 9 bases map to TRBD1. Trimming cost V 7 bases and J 8 bases; bases outside gene matches: 8. In germline, CDR1 is SGHTA, CDR2 FQGNSA. The CDR3 length is 14 residues.